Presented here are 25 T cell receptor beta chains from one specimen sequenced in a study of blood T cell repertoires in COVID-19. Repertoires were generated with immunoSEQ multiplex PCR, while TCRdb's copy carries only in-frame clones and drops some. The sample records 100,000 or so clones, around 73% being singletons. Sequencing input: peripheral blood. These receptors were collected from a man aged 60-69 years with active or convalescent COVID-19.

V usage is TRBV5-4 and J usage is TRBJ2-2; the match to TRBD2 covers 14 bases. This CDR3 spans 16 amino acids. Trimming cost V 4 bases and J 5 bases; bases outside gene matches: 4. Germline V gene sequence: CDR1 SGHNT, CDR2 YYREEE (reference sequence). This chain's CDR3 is CASSLGLAGGTGELFF. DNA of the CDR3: TGTGCCAGCAGCCTCGGACTAGCGGGAGGTACCGGGGAGCTGTTTTTT. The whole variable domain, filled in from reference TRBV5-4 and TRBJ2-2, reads ETGVTQSPTHLIKTRGQQVTLRCSSQSGHNTVSWYQQALGQGPQFIFQYYREEENGRGNFPPRFSGLQFPNYSSELNVNALELDDSALYLCASSLGLAGGTGELFFGEGSRLTVL.

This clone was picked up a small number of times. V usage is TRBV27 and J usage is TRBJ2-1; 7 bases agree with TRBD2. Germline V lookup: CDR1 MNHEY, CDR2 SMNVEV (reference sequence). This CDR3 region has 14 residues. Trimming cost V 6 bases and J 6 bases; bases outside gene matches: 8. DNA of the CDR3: TGTGCCAGCAGGAGAGCGGGAATTATCAATGAGCAGTTCTTC. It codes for CASRRAGIINEQFF.

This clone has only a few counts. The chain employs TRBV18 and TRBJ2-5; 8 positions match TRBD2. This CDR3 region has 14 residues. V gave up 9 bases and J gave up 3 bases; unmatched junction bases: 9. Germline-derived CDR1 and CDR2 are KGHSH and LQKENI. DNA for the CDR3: TGTGCCAGTTCGGGGGGGCGGAGAGAAGAGACCCAGTACTTC. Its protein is CASSGGRREETQYF.

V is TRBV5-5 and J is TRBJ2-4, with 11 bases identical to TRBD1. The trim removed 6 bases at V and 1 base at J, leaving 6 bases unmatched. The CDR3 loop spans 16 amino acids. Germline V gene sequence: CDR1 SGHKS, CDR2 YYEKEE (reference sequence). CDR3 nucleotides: TGTGCCAGCACTGGAGGACAGGGGGCGGCCAAAAACATTCAGTACTTC. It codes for CASTGGQGAAKNIQYF.

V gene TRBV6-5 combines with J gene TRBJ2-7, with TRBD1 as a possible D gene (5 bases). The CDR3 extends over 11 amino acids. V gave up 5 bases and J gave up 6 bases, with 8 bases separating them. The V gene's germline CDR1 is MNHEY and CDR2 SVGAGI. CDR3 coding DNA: TGTGCCAGCAGTATAACAGGCGAGCAGTACTTC. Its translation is CASSITGEQYF.

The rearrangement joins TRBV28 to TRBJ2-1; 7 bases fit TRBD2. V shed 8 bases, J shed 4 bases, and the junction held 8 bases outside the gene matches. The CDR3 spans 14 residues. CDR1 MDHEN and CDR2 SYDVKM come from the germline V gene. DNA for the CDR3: TGTGCCAGCGAGCGGGACTCAATGTACAATGAGCAGTTCTTC. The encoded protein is CASERDSMYNEQFF.

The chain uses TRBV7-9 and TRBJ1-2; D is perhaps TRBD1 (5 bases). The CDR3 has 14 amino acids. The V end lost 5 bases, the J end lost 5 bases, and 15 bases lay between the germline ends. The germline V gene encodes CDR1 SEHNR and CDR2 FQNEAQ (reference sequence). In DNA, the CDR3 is TGTGCCAGCAGCCGGGACTCACCTCGGTATGGCTACACCTTC. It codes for CASSRDSPRYGYTF.

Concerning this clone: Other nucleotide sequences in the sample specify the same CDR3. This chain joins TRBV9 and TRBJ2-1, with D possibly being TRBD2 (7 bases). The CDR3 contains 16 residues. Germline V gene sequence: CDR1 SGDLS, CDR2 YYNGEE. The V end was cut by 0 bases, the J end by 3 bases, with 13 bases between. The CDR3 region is CASSVGGGGSYNEQFF. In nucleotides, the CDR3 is TGTGCCAGCAGCGTAGGGGGGGGCGGGAGCTACAATGAGCAGTTCTTC.

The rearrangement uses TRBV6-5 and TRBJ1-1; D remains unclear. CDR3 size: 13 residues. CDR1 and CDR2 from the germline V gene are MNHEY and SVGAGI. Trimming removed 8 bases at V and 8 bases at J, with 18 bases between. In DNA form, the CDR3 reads TGTGCCAGCCGCTTAGTAGAGGGCCCAGAAGCTTTCTTT. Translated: CASRLVEGPEAFF.

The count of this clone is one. The CDR3 spells CASSPSGGSYNEQFF. The CDR3 coding sequence is TGCGCCAGCAGCCCGAGCGGAGGCTCCTACAATGAGCAGTTCTTC. This chain joins TRBV5-1 and TRBJ2-1; D might be TRBD2 (5 bases). The ends were cut back, 4 bases at V and 0 bases at J, with 11 bases in the middle. The length of the CDR3 is 15 residues. Germline V gene lookup returns CDR1 SGHRS and CDR2 YFSETQ.

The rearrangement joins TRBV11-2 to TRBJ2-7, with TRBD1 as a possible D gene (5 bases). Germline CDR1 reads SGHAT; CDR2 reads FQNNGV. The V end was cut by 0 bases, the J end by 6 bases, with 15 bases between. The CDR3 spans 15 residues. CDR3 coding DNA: TGTGCCAGCAGCTTAGATCAGGGTGGCCTGGGCGAGCAGTACTTC. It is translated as CASSLDQGGLGEQYF.

CDR3 sequence: CASSPDHRERQYF. The CDR3 region has the DNA TGTGCCAGCAGCCCTGACCACAGGGAGCGCCAGTATTTT. The chain couples TRBV7-9 to TRBJ2-3, with D possibly matching TRBD1 (6 bases). The germline V gene has CDR1 SEHNR and CDR2 FQNEAQ (reference sequence). The CDR3 loop spans 13 amino acids. Trimming removed 5 bases from V and 12 bases from J, with 18 bases in between.

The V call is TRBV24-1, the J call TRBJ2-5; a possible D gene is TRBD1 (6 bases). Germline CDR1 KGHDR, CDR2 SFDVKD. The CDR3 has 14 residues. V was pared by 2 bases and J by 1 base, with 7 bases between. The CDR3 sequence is CATSDWTVQETQYF. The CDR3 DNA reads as TGTGCCACCAGTGATTGGACAGTCCAAGAGACCCAGTACTTC.

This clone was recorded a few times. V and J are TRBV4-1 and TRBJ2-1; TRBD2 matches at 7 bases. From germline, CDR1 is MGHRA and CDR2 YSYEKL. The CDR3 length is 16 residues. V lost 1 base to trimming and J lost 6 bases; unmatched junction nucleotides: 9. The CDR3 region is CASSQGFPSGSNEQFF. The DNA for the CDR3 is TGCGCCAGCAGCCAAGGGTTCCCTAGCGGAAGCAATGAGCAGTTCTTC.

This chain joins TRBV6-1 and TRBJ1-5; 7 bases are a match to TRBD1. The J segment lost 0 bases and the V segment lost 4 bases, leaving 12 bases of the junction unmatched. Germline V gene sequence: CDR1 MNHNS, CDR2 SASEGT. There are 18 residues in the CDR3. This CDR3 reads CASSVGQEINPSNQPQHF. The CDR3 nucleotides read TGTGCCAGCAGTGTTGGACAGGAGATAAATCCTAGCAATCAGCCCCAGCATTTT.

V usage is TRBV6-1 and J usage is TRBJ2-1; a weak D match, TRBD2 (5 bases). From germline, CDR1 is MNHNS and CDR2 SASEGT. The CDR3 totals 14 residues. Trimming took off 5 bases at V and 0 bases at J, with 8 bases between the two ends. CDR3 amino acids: CASSTRSSYNEQFF. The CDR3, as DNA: TGTGCCAGCAGTACTAGGAGCTCCTACAATGAGCAGTTCTTC.

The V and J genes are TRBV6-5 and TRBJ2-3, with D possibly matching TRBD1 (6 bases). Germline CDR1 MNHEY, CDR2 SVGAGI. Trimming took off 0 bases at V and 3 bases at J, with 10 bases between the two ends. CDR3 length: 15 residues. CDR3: CASSYSRGVTDTQYF. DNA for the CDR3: TGTGCCAGCAGTTACTCCAGGGGTGTTACAGATACGCAGTATTTT.

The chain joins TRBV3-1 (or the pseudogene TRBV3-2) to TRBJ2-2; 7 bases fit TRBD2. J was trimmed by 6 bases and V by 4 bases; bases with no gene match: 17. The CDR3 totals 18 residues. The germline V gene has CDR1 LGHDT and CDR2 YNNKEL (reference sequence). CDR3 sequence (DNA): TGTGCCAGCAGCCCTGCCGTTGGGGTAGCGGGTGGATCCGGGGAGCTGTTTTTT. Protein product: CASSPAVGVAGGSGELFF.

For the CDR3, the DNA is TGCGCCAGCAGCCGCGGGACAGCCGACACCGGGGAGCTGTTTTTT. Protein sequence: CASSRGTADTGELFF. V gene TRBV5-1 combines with J gene TRBJ2-2; a weak D match, TRBD1 (7 bases). The germline gives CDR1 SGHRS, CDR2 YFSETQ. V was pared by 4 bases and J by 3 bases, with 13 bases between. The CDR3 totals 15 residues.

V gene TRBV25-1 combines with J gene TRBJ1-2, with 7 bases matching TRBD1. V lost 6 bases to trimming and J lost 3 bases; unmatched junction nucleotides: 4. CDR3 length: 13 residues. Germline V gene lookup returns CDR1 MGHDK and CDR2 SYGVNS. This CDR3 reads CASSRDRHYGYTF. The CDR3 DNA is TGTGCCAGCAGCCGGGACAGACACTATGGCTACACCTTC.

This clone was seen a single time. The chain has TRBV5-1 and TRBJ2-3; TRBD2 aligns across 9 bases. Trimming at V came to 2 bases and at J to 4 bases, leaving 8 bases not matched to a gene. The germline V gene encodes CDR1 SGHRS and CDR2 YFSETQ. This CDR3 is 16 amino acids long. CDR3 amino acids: CASSFLAGGVADTQYF. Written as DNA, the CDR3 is TGCGCCAGCAGCTTCTTGGCGGGAGGGGTGGCAGATACGCAGTATTTT.

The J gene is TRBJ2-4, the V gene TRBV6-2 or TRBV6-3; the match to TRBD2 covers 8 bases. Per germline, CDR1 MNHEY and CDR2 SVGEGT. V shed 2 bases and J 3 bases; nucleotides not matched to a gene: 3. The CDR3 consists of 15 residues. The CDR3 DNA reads TGTGCCAGCAGTTACAATAGCGGGGACAAAAACATTCAGTACTTC. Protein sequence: CASSYNSGDKNIQYF.

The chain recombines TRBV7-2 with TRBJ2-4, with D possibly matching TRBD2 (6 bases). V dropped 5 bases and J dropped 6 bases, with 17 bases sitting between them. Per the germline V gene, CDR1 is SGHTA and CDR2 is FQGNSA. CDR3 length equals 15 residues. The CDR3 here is CASSLEDYLGNIQYF. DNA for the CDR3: TGTGCCAGCAGCCTAGAGGACTATCTGGGAAACATTCAGTACTTC.

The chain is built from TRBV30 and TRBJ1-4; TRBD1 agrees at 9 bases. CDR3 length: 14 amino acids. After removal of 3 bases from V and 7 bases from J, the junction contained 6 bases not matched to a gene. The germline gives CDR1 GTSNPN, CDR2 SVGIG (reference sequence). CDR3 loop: CAWRSTGGSEKLFF. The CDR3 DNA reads TGTGCCTGGAGATCGACAGGGGGAAGTGAAAAACTGTTTTTT.

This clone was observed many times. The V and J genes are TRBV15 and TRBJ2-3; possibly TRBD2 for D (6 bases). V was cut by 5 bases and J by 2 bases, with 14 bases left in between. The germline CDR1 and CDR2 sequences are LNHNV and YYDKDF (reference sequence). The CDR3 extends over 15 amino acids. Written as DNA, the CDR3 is TGTGCCACCAGCGGACTACTAGCATCCACAGATACGCAGTATTTT. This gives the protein CATSGLLASTDTQYF.